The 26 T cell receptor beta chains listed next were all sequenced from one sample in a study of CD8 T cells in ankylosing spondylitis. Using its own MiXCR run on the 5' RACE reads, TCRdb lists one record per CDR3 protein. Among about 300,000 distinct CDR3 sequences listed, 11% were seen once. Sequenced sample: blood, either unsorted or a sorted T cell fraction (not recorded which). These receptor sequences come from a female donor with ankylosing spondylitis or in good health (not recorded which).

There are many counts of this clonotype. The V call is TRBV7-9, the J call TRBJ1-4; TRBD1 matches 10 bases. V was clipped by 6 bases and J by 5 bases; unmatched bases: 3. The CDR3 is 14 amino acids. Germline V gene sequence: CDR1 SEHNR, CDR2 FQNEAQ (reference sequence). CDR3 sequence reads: CASSTGQGNEKLFF. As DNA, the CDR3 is TGTGCCAGCAGTACGGGACAGGGGAATGAAAAACTGTTTTTT.

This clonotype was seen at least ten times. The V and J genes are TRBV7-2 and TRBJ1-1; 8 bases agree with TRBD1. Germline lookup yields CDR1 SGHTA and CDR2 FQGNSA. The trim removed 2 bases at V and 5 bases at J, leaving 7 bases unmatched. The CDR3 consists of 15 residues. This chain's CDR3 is CASSLSVRGQTEAFF. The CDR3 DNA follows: TGTGCCAGCAGCTTATCGGTCAGGGGGCAAACTGAAGCTTTCTTT. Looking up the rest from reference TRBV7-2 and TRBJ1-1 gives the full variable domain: GAGVSQSPSNKVTEKGKDVELRCDPISGHTALYWYRQSLGQGLEFLIYFQGNSAPDKSGLPSDRFSAERTGGSVSTLTIQRTQQEDSAVYLCASSLSVRGQTEAFFGQGTRLTVV.

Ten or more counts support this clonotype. CDR3 DNA sequence: TGCGCCAGCAGGAGCAGTAACACCGGGGAGCTGTTTTTT. Its translation: CASRSSNTGELFF. V and J are TRBV5-1 and TRBJ2-2; D uncertain. V lost 5 bases and J lost 2, with 7 bases in between. This CDR3 contains 13 residues. Germline loops: CDR1 SGHRS, CDR2 YFSETQ.

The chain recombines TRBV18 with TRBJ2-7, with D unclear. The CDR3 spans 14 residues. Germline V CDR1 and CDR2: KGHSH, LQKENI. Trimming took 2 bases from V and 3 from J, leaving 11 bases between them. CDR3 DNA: TGTGCCAGCTCACCAGGGGTCACCGGCTACGAGCAGTACTTC. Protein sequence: CASSPGVTGYEQYF.

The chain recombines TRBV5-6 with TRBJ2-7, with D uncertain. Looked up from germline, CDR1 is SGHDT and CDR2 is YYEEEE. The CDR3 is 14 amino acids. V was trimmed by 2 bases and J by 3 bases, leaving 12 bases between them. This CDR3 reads CASSFKAKFYEQYF. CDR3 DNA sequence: TGTGCCAGCAGCTTCAAGGCGAAATTCTACGAGCAGTACTTC.

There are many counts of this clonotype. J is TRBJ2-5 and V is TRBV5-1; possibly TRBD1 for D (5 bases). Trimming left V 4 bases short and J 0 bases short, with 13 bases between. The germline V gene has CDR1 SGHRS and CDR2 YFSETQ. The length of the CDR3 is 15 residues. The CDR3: CASSATQGYQETQYF. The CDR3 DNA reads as TGCGCCAGCAGCGCAACCCAGGGATACCAAGAGACCCAGTACTTC.

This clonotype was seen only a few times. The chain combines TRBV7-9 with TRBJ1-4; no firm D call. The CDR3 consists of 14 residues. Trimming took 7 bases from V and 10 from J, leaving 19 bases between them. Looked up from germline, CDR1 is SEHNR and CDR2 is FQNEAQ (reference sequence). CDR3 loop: CASTLPGELAKLFF. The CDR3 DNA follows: TGTGCCAGCACCCTACCCGGGGAACTGGCAAAACTGTTTTTT.

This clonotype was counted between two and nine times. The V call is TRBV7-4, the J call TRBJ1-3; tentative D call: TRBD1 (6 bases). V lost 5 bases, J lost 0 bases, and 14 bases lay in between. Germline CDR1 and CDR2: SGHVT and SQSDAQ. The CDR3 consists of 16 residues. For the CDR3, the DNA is TGTGCCAGCAGCCTAGGAGGGGGGAGCTCTGGAAACACCATATATTTT. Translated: CASSLGGGSSGNTIYF. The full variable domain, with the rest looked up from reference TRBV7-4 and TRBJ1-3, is GAGVSQSPRYKVAKRGRDVALRCDSISGHVTLYWYRQTLGQGSEVLTYSQSDAQRDKSGRPSGRFSAERPERSVSTLKIQRTEQGDSAVYLCASSLGGGSSGNTIYFGEGSWLTVV.

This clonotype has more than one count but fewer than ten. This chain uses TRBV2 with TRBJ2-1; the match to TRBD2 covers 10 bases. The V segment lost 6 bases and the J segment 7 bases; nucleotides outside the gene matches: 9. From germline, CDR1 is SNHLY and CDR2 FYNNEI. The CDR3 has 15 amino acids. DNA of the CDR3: TGTGCCAGCAGGGTTAGCGGGGGGCTAGGGAATGAGCAGTTCTTC. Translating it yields CASRVSGGLGNEQFF.

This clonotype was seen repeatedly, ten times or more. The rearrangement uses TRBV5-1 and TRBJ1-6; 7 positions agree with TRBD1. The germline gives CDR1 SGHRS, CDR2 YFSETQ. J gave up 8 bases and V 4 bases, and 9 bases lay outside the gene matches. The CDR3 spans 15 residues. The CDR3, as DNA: TGCGCCAGCAGCATACAGGGGCTCTTCGATTCACCCCTCCACTTT. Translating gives CASSIQGLFDSPLHF.

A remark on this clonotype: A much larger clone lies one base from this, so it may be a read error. CDR3: CCARDPTGPSGNQPQHF. The CDR3 DNA follows: TGCTGTGCTAGAGATCCGACGGGTCCCTCGGGAAATCAGCCCCAGCATTTT. This sequence joins TRBV20-1 and TRBJ1-5; D ambiguous. In germline, CDR1 is DFQATT, CDR2 SNEGSKA (reference sequence). The CDR3 is made up of 17 amino acids.

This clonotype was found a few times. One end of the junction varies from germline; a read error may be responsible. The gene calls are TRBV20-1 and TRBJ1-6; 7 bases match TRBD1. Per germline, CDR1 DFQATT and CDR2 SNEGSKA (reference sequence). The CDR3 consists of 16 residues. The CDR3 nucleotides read TGCTGTGCTAGAGGGACGGACAGGCCAAGGGATTCACCCCTCCACTTT. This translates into CCARGTDRPRDSPLHF.

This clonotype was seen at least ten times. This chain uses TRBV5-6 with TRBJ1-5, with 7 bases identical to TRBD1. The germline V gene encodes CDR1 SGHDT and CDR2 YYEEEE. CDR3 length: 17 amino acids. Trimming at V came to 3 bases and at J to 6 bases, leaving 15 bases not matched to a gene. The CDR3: CASSSGGAGLVGQPQHF. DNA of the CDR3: TGTGCCAGCAGCTCAGGGGGGGCAGGGTTGGTTGGTCAGCCCCAGCATTTT.

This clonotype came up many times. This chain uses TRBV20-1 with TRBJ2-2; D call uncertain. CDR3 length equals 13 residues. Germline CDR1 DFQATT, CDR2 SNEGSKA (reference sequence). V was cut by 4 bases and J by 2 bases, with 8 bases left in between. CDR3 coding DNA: TGCAGTGCTAAGGCACGAAACACCGGGGAGCTGTTTTTT. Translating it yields CSAKARNTGELFF.

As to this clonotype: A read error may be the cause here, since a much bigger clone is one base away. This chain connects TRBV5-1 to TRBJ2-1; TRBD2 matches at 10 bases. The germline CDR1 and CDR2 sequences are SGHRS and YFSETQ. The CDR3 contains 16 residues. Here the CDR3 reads CASRLMTSGSYNERFF. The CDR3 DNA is TGCGCCAGCAGATTAATGACTAGCGGGTCCTACAATGAGCGGTTCTTC.

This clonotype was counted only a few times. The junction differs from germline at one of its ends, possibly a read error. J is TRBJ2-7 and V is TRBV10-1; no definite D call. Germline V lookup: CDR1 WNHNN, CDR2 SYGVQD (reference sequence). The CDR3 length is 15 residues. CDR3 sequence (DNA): TGCGCCAGCAGCGAGTCGGGCGCGCGAGCCTACGAGCAGTACTTC. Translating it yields CASSESGARAYEQYF.

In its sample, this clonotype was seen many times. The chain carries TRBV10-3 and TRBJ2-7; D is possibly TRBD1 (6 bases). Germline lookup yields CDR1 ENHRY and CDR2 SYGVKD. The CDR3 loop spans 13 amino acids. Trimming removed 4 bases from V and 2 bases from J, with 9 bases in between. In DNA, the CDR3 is TGTGCCATCAGTGTACGGGACACCTACGAGCAGTACTTC. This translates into CAISVRDTYEQYF.

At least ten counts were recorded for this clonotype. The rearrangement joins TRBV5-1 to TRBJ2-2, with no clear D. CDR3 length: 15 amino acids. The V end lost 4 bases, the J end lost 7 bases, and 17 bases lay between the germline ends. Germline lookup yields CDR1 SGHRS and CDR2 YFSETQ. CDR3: CASSLAGAQSGELFF. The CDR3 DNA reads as TGCGCCAGCAGCCTGGCCGGCGCGCAGAGCGGGGAGCTGTTTTTT.

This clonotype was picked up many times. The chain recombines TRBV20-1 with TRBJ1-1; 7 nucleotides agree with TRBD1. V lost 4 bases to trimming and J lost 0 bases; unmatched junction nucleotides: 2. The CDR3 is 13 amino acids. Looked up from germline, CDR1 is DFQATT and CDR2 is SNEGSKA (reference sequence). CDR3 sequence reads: CSANRGLNTEAFF. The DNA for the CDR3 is TGCAGTGCTAACAGGGGCCTGAACACTGAAGCTTTCTTT.

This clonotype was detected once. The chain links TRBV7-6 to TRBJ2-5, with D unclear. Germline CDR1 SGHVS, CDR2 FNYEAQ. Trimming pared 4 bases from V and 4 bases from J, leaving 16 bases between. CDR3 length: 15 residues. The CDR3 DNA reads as TGTGCCAGCAGCTCTTCCACGATACTTATAGAGACCCAGTACTTC. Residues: CASSSSTILIETQYF.

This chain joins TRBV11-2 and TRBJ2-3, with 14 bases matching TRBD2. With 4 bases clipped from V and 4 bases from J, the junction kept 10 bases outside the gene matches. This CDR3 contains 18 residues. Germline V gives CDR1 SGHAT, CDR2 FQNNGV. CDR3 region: CASSWTGTSGSLADTQYF. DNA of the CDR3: TGTGCCAGCAGCTGGACCGGGACTAGCGGGAGTCTCGCAGATACGCAGTATTTT.

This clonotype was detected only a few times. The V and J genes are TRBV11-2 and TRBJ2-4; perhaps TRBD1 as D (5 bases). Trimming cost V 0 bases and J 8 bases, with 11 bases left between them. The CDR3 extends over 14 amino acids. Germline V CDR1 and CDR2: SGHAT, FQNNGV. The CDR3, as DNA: TGTGCCAGCAGCTTAGATCCAGGGTCGGACATTCAGTACTTC. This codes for CASSLDPGSDIQYF.

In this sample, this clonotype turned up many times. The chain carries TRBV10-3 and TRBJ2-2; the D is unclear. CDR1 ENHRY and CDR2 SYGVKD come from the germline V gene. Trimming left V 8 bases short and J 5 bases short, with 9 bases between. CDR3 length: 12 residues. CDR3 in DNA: TGTGCCATCCGACCGGAGACCGGGGAGCTGTTTTTT. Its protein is CAIRPETGELFF.

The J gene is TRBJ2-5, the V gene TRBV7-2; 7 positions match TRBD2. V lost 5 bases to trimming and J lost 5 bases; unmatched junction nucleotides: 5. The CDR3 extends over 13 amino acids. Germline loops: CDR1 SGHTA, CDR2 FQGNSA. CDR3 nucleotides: TGTGCCAGCAGCCCAGTCGGGGGGGAGACCCAGTACTTC. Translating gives CASSPVGGETQYF.

CDR3 coding DNA: TGTGCCAGCAGTTTATCTACAGGGGGGGTGCGGGGCTACACCTTC. Amino acid sequence: CASSLSTGGVRGYTF. The gene calls are TRBV27 and TRBJ1-2, with 8 bases fitting TRBD1. There are 15 residues in the CDR3. The germline V gene has CDR1 MNHEY and CDR2 SMNVEV (reference sequence). The V and J ends lost 0 bases and 8 bases, in that order; junction bases with no gene match: 8.

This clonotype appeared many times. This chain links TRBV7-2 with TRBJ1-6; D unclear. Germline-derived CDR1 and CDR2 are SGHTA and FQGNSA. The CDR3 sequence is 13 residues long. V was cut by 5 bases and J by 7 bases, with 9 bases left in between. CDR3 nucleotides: TGTGCCAGCAGCCCAGACGGGAATTCACCCCTCCACTTT. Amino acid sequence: CASSPDGNSPLHF.